What follows are 5 T cell receptor beta chains derived from one specimen sequenced in a study of blood T cell dynamics during melanoma immunotherapy. As for time point: pre-treatment baseline. Only in-frame clones appear in the TCRdb table, and some are missing; sequencing was by immunoSEQ multiplex PCR. Of fewer than 11,000 clones in the sample, approximately 91% were seen once. This sample comprised blood, obtained from a patient treated with checkpoint blockade. Every receptor here comes from a human donor with melanoma.

The V and J genes are TRBV5-3 and TRBJ1-3; tentatively, D is TRBD1 (5 bases). TRBV5-3 is an ORF; its function is uncertain. CDR3 length: 16 residues. The V and J ends lost 4 bases and 4 bases respectively, with 18 bases between them. CDR3 protein: CARSPPGGVPGNTIYF. The CDR3 region has the DNA TGTGCCAGAAGCCCGCCCGGGGGAGTCCCGGGAAACACCATATATTTT.

The chain carries TRBV7-6 and TRBJ2-1; D not certain. The CDR3 is 15 residues long. V lost 1 base to trimming and J lost 5 bases, with 12 bases between them. Germline V gene sequence: CDR1 SGHVS, CDR2 FNYEAQ. The CDR3 loop is CASSLGRSGHNEQFF. In DNA, the CDR3 is TGTGCCAGCAGCTTAGGAAGGTCCGGGCACAATGAGCAGTTCTTC.

Comments on this clone: One junction end disagrees with the germline gene, perhaps due to a read error. The rearrangement joins TRBV19 to TRBJ2-5; a weak D match, TRBD1 (5 bases). Germline CDR1 LNHDA, CDR2 SQIVND (reference sequence). This CDR3 comprises 17 residues. CDR3 protein: CASSKGRGPHLQESQYF. Here the CDR3 DNA reads TGTGCCAGTTCCAAGGGGCGCGGTCCTCATCTCCAAGAGTCCCAGTACTTC.

This chain uses TRBV5-1 with TRBJ1-4; D not certain. There are 13 residues in the CDR3. CDR1 is SGHRS, CDR2 YFSETQ, per germline. V dropped 7 bases and J dropped 5 bases, with 12 bases sitting between them. CDR3 sequence: CASGVPENEKLFF. DNA for the CDR3: TGCGCCAGCGGCGTACCTGAAAATGAAAAACTGTTTTTT.

This chain uses TRBV19 with TRBJ2-5, with 12 bases that match TRBD2. V trimming: 6 bases; J trimming: 5 bases; junction bases outside the gene matches: 7. Germline V lookup: CDR1 LNHDA, CDR2 SQIVND (reference sequence). The length of the CDR3 is 15 residues. The CDR3 sequence is CASRSRLAGEETQYF. CDR3 in DNA: TGTGCCAGTAGGTCGAGACTAGCGGGAGAGGAGACCCAGTACTTC.